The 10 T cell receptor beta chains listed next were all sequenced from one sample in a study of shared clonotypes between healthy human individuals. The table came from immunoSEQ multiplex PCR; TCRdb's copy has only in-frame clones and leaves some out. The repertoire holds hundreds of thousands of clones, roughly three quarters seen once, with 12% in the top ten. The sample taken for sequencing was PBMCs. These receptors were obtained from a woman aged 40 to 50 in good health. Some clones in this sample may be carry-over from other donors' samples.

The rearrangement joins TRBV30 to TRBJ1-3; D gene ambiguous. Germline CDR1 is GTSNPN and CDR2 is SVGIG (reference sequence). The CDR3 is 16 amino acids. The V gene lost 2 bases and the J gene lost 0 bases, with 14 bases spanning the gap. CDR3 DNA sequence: TGTGCCTGGAGTAGGAGGAGAACCAGCTCTGGAAACACCATATATTTT. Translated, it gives CAWSRRRTSSGNTIYF.

This chain's CDR3 is CASSKGPEGDNEQFF. CDR3 nucleotides: TGCGCCAGCAGCAAGGGCCCAGAAGGGGACAATGAGCAGTTCTTC. The chain combines TRBV5-1 with TRBJ2-1; a weak D match, TRBD1 (5 bases). V lost 4 bases and J lost 5, with 16 bases in between. Germline V CDR1 and CDR2: SGHRS, YFSETQ. The CDR3 length is 15 residues.

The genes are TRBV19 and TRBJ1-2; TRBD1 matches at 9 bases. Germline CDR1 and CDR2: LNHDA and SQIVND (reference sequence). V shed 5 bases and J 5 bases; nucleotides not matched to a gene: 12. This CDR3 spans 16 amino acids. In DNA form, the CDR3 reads TGTGCCAGTAGTCGTAAGGACAGGGGATCTCCATATGGCTACACCTTC. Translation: CASSRKDRGSPYGYTF. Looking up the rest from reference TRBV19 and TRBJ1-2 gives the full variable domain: DGGITQSPKYLFRKEGQNVTLSCEQNLNHDAMYWYRQDPGQGLRLIYYSQIVNDFQKGDIAEGYSVSREKKESFPLTVTSAQKNPTAFYLCASSRKDRGSPYGYTFGSGTRLTVV.

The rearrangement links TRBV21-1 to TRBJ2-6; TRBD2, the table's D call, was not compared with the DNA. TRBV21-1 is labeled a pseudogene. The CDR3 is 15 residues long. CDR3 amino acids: CASSNSSSGANVLTF. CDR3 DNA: TGTGCCAGCAGCAACTCCTCCTCTGGGGCCAACGTCCTGACTTTC.

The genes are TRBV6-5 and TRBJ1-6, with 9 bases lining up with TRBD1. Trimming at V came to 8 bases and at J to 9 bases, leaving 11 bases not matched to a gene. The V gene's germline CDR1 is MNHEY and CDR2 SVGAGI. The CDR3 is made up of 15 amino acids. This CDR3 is CASGPRTGDSSPLHF. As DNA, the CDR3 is TGTGCCAGCGGCCCCCGGACAGGGGATTCTTCACCCCTCCACTTT.

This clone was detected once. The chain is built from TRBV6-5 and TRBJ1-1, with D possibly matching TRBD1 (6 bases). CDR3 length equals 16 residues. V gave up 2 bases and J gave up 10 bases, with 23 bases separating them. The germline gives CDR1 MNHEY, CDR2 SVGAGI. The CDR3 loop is CASSYRPQQGMVGAFF. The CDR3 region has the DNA TGTGCCAGCAGTTACAGGCCACAACAGGGAATGGTTGGAGCTTTCTTT.

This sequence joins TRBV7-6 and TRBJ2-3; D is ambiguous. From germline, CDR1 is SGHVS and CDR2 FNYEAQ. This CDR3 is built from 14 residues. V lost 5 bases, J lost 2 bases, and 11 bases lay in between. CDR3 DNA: TGTGCCAGCAGCCTAAGTCCATCCACAGATACGCAGTATTTT. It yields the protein CASSLSPSTDTQYF. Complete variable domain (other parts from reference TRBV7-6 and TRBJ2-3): GAGVSQSPRYKVTKRGQDVALRCDPISGHVSLYWYRQALGQGPEFLTYFNYEAQQDKSGLPNDRFSAERPEGSISTLTIQRTEQRDSAMYRCASSLSPSTDTQYFGPGTRLTVL.

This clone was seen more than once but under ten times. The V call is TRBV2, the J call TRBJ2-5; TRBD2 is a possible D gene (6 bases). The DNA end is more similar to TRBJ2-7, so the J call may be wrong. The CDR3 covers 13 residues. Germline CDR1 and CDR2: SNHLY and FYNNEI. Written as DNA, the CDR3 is TGTGCCAGCCGTCCCGGGGGTACCTACGAGCAGTACTTC. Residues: CASRPGGTYEQYF.

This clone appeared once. CDR3 coding DNA: TGTGCCAGCAGCCCTGACTTGCAGAACACAGATACGCAGTATTTT. This sequence encodes CASSPDLQNTDTQYF. The chain couples TRBV7-2 to TRBJ2-3; D gene unclear. V lost 5 bases, J lost 2 bases, and 14 bases lay in between. CDR3 length: 15 amino acids. Germline V gives CDR1 SGHTA, CDR2 FQGNSA.

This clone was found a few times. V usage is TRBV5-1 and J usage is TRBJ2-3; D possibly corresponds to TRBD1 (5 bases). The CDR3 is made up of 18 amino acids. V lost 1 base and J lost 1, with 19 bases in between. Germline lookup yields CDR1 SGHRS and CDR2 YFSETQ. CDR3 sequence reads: CASSLTAGHRTGTDTQYF. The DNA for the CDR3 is TGCGCCAGCAGCTTGACGGCAGGGCATCGCACGGGCACAGATACGCAGTATTTT.